The entry that follows covers one TCR beta chain sequence. Its target is unknown. The unexposed donors gave CD4+ T cells in about 2010-2019, prior to COVID-19. The cells were cultured for about ten days before CD4+ T cells were isolated. Cells permitting, SARS-CoV-2 S/N and four cold-coronavirus spikes were tested on unexposed-donor CD4+ T cells. Clones were sequenced by immunoSEQ multiplex PCR, and TCRdb holds only the in-frame ones, with some missing. The table records 26,000 or so clones, just under 75% of them present only once. The data were obtained in a study of CD4 T cells in relation to SARS-CoV-2 and coronaviruses. Across the whole study: After roughly 9 days of antigen culture, PBMC TCR beta CDR3s were sequenced.

Points from the study as a whole: In roughly 65% of donors, memory CD4+ clonotypes crossrecognized SARS-CoV-2 and at least one common cold coronavirus spike.

Germline V gene lookup returns CDR1 SGHTA and CDR2 FQGTGA. V lost 5 bases, J lost 3 bases, and 11 bases stayed unmatched. The CDR3 contains 16 residues. This chain links TRBV7-3 with TRBJ2-3, with TRBD2 matching 7 bases. Sequenced: CD4+ T cells from PBMCs, cultured in vitro. The receptor was derived from a human donor in good health. CDR3 protein: CASSVKAWRETDTQYF. CDR3 coding DNA: TGTGCCAGCAGCGTAAAGGCTTGGCGGGAGACAGATACGCAGTATTTT.